This T cell receptor beta chain stems from a study of T cells after posttransplantation cyclophosphamide. Study results and limitations: After PTCy, TRB diversity resembled that of CNI/methotrexate controls.

The assay was immunoSEQ multiplex PCR, and TCRdb's table has in-frame clones only and misses some. Of more than 20,000 clones listed, approximately 90% were seen once; the top ten hold about 2%. Control samples came 1 year after myeloablative marrow transplants with methotrexate plus calcineurin inhibitor. As concerns this clone: No antigen is known for it.

Looked up from germline, CDR1 is MNHEY and CDR2 is SMNVEV (reference sequence). With 1 base removed from V and 5 bases from J, the gap between germline ends came to 11 bases. This CDR3 is 14 amino acids long. This chain uses TRBV27 with TRBJ1-1; no definite D call. Sequencing used PBMCs, obtained roughly 49 weeks after allogeneic stem cell transplant with calcineurin inhibitor and methotrexate. This TCR derives from a female patient in her 30s who received an allogeneic stem cell transplant from an unrelated donor, was CMV-positive, and had acute and chronic GVHD. The graft donor may have contributed some T cells. CDR3 sequence (DNA): TGTGCCAGCAGTTTATTTCAATCCGGGACTGAAGCTTTCTTT. Its protein product is CASSLFQSGTEAFF.